The rows below give T cell receptor beta chains drawn from one sample of a study of T cell responses to AZD1222 COVID-19 vaccine. Clones were read by immunoSEQ multiplex PCR, and TCRdb kept only the in-frame ones, dropping some. The table lists 140,000 to 150,000 clones, 82% of them singletons. The sequenced sample was peripheral blood, obtained on day 0 of MenACWY control vaccination. These receptor sequences come from an adult in good health. CDR3s include the opening cysteine and the closing phenylalanine or tryptophan. The order of the fields is CDR3 protein, CDR3 DNA, J gene, V gene, D gene, clone size. The D gene is left open where the match is weak. Size tells how often a clone was seen (once, few, many) or the class of an expanded clone, and some rows leave it out.

CDR3 protein: CASSPIVGAGIEAFF; CDR3 DNA: TGTGCCAGTAGTCCTATAGTTGGGGCCGGAATCGAAGCTTTCTTT; J gene: TRBJ1-1; V gene: TRBV19; D gene: .; clone size: .
CDR3 protein: CASSWTGGETQYF; CDR3 DNA: TGCGCCAGCAGCTGGACAGGGGGAGAGACCCAGTACTTC; J gene: TRBJ2-5; V gene: TRBV5-1; D gene: TRBD1; clone size: .
CDR3 protein: CASSPSGGLDTEAFF; CDR3 DNA: TGTGCCAGCTCACCGTCAGGGGGCTTGGACACTGAAGCTTTCTTT; J gene: TRBJ1-1; V gene: TRBV18; D gene: TRBD1; clone size: .
CDR3 protein: CATSTRQGISTDTQYF; CDR3 DNA: TGTGCCACCAGCACGCGACAGGGCATTAGCACAGATACGCAGTATTTT; J gene: TRBJ2-3; V gene: TRBV24-1; D gene: TRBD1; clone size: once
CDR3 protein: CASSQGFGTGVEQYF; CDR3 DNA: TGTGCCAGCAGCCAGGGGTTCGGGACAGGGGTCGAGCAGTACTTC; J gene: TRBJ2-7; V gene: TRBV14; D gene: TRBD1; clone size: once
CDR3 protein: CASSLPAGGGAFF; CDR3 DNA: TGTGCCAGCAGTCTTCCTGCCGGGGGCGGCGCTTTCTTT; J gene: TRBJ1-1; V gene: TRBV12-3/TRBV12-4; D gene: .; clone size: .
CDR3 protein: CASSLRTVLTEAFF; CDR3 DNA: TGTGCCAGCAGCTTAAGGACAGTGCTCACTGAAGCTTTCTTT; J gene: TRBJ1-1; V gene: TRBV7-9; D gene: .; clone size: .
CDR3 protein: CASSSWGSGANVLTF; CDR3 DNA: TGTGCCAGCAGCTCCTGGGGCTCTGGGGCCAACGTCCTGACTTTC; J gene: TRBJ2-6; V gene: TRBV7-3; D gene: .; clone size: once
CDR3 protein: CASSRLSVGLAGGVPYEQYF; CDR3 DNA: TGTGCCAGCAGCAGACTTTCCGTTGGACTAGCGGGGGGCGTCCCCTACGAGCAGTACTTC; J gene: TRBJ2-7; V gene: TRBV21-1; D gene: .; clone size: .
CDR3 protein: CASFFKGQGSYEQYF; CDR3 DNA: TGTGCCAGCTTCTTTAAGGGACAGGGATCCTACGAGCAGTACTTC; J gene: TRBJ2-7; V gene: TRBV21-1; D gene: .; clone size: .
CDR3 protein: CASSVGTGGSPYQETQYF; CDR3 DNA: TGTGCCAGCAGCGTGGGGACAGGGGGGTCTCCATACCAAGAGACCCAGTACTTC; J gene: TRBJ2-5; V gene: TRBV9; D gene: TRBD1; clone size: once
CDR3 protein: CASSVVGGRSTDTQYF; CDR3 DNA: TGTGCCAGCAGCGTAGTAGGGGGCCGAAGCACAGATACGCAGTATTTT; J gene: TRBJ2-3; V gene: TRBV9; D gene: TRBD1; clone size: .